This is a list of T cell receptor beta chains from one sample in a study of precursors of human CD4 cytotoxic T cells. TCRdb independently ran MiXCR on the reads; one entry per CDR3 protein. The data contain fewer than 200 distinct CDR3 sequences, roughly two fifths of them singletons. Sequencing was performed on memory CD4+ T cells from blood (PBMCs). Source of these receptors: a human donor in good health. Each CDR3 is given with its conserved first and last residue. D genes are given only for firm matches. The size field is filled for only some rows; it gives once, few, many or a size class.

CASRLTSGSLTDTQYF TGCGCCAGCAGACTTACTAGCGGAAGCCTCACAGATACGCAGTATTTT TRBV5-1 TRBD2 NA TRBJ2-3
CSATKDYNTDTQYF TGCAGCGCTACGAAGGACTACAACACAGATACGCAGTATTTT TRBV29-1 NA few TRBJ2-3
CASSSPLGTGNSPLHF TGTGCCAGCAGTTCCCCGTTGGGGACAGGGAATTCACCCCTCCACTTT TRBV6-5 TRBD1 hyperexpanded TRBJ1-6
CASSLGGGKYNEQFF TGTGCCAGCAGCTTAGGTGGAGGGAAATACAATGAGCAGTTCTTC TRBV11-3 NA NA TRBJ2-1
CASSPGLAPDTQYF TGTGCCAGCAGCCCGGGACTCGCCCCAGATACGCAGTATTTT TRBV12-3/TRBV12-4 NA NA TRBJ2-3
CAISDRDRSYEQYF TGTGCCATCAGTGACCGGGACCGATCCTACGAGCAGTACTTC TRBV10-3 NA hyperexpanded TRBJ2-7
CASSYPDRTLEAFF TGTGCCAGCAGTTACCCGGACAGGACGTTGGAAGCTTTCTTT TRBV6-2/TRBV6-3 TRBD1 NA TRBJ1-1
CASSRRDYGYTF TGCGCCAGCAGCCGGAGGGACTATGGCTACACCTTC TRBV4-1 NA large TRBJ1-2
CASSPRDQPQHF TGTGCCAGCAGTCCACGAGATCAGCCCCAGCATTTT TRBV6-2/TRBV6-3 NA large TRBJ1-5
CASTPTSGHTDTQYF TGTGCCAGCACCCCGACTAGCGGGCACACAGATACGCAGTATTTT TRBV2 TRBD2 hyperexpanded TRBJ2-3
CATSPPGGSYNEQFF TGTGCCACCAGCCCCCCGGGAGGCTCCTACAATGAGCAGTTCTTC TRBV15 TRBD2 large TRBJ2-1
CASSQARGVHVLTF TGTGCCAGCAGCCAAGCCAGGGGAGTACACGTCCTGACTTTC TRBV3-1 NA NA TRBJ2-6
CASSFLAPSVMYNEQFF TGTGCCAGCAGCTTTCTAGCCCCTAGCGTTATGTACAATGAGCAGTTCTTC TRBV11-2 NA large TRBJ2-1
CASSPSPGVTYNEQFF TGCGCCAGCAGCCCCTCGCCGGGGGTTACATACAATGAGCAGTTCTTC TRBV5-1 NA NA TRBJ2-1
CASSLGFRANEQYF TGTGCCAGCAGCTTAGGTTTCAGGGCCAACGAGCAGTACTTC TRBV7-2 NA large TRBJ2-7
CASSLSGPTANTGELFF TGTGCCAGCAGCCTCTCTGGGCCTACCGCGAACACCGGGGAGCTGTTTTTT TRBV7-3 NA large TRBJ2-2
CASSPANRVSYEQYF TGTGCCAGCTCACCAGCAAACAGGGTCTCCTACGAGCAGTACTTC TRBV18 NA NA TRBJ2-7
CASREEGGYSNQPQHF TGTGCCAGCAGAGAGGAGGGCGGTTATAGCAATCAGCCCCAGCATTTT TRBV12-3/TRBV12-4 NA large TRBJ1-5
CASSLGGADTQYF TGTGCCAGCAGCTTAGGGGGAGCAGATACGCAGTATTTT TRBV7-8 NA NA TRBJ2-3
CASSLAGDRTDTQYF TGTGCCAGCAGCTTGGCGGGGGACCGCACAGATACGCAGTATTTT TRBV11-1 TRBD2 few TRBJ2-3
CASTLEFGGGYTF TGTGCCAGCACCCTTGAATTTGGGGGCGGCTACACCTTC TRBV12-3/TRBV12-4 NA NA TRBJ1-2
CASSGDRHTEAFF TGTGCCAGCAGTGGGGACCGACACACTGAAGCTTTCTTT TRBV2 NA large TRBJ1-1
CASSSGQVNEQYF TGTGCCAGCAGCTCTGGACAGGTGAACGAGCAGTACTTC TRBV27 TRBD1 large TRBJ2-7
CSVEERRALMNTEAFF TGCAGCGTTGAAGAGCGCAGGGCGCTTATGAACACTGAAGCTTTCTTT TRBV29-1 NA once TRBJ1-1
CASSPGQGGYGYTF TGCGCCAGCAGCCCCGGACAGGGCGGCTATGGCTACACCTTC TRBV4-1 TRBD1 large TRBJ1-2
CASSLGREREFF TGTGCCAGCAGCTTGGGTAGGGAAAGGGAGTTCTTC TRBV5-4 NA few TRBJ2-1
CATSDRGQIYTDTQYF TGTGCCACCAGCGACAGAGGGCAGATCTACACAGATACGCAGTATTTT TRBV15 NA NA TRBJ2-3
CATSRDEATSVNTGELFF TGTGCCACCAGCAGAGATGAGGCAACTAGCGTGAACACCGGGGAGCTGTTTTTT TRBV15 TRBD2 NA TRBJ2-2